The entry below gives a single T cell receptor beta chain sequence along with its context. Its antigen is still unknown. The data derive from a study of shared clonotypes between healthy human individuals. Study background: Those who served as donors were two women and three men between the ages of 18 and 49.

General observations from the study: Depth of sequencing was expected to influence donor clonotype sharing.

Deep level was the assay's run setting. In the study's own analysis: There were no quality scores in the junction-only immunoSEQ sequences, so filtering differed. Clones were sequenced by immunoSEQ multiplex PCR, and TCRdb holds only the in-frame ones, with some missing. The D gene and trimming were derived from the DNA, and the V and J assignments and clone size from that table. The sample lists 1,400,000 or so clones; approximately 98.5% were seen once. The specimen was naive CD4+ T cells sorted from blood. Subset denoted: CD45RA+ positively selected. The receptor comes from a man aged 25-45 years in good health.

In nucleotides, the CDR3 is TGTGCCAGCAGCTTAATAGGGACTAGCGGTAGCACAGATACGCAGTATTTT. Translation gives CASSLIGTSGSTDTQYF. The chain carries TRBV7-8 and TRBJ2-3, with 11 nucleotides matching TRBD2. CDR1 and CDR2 (germline): SGHVS, FQNEAQ. The CDR3 is 17 amino acids. V shed 2 bases and J 0 bases; nucleotides not matched to a gene: 4.